These 14 T cell receptor beta chains were sequenced from one sample in a study of beta chain features in type 1 diabetes. Sequenced material consisted of expressed TCRB transcripts (all of the isolated RNA was reverse transcribed). Libraries were prepared by immunoSEQ multiplex PCR; TCRdb keeps only in-frame clonotypes and omits some of them. The data show under 300,000 clones, 25% to 30% seen once. Sequencing was carried out using central memory CD4+ T cells from blood. These TCRs come from a man younger than 40 in good health.

V gene TRBV5-1 combines with J gene TRBJ2-2; D is possibly TRBD1 (5 bases). V lost 1 base, J lost 0 bases, and 7 bases lay in between. The length of the CDR3 is 15 residues. Germline lookup yields CDR1 SGHRS and CDR2 YFSETQ. CDR3 sequence (DNA): TGCGCCAGCAGCTTGTCAGGGACGAACACCGGGGAGCTGTTTTTT. It specifies CASSLSGTNTGELFF.

This clone appeared a few times. The chain joins TRBV7-7 to TRBJ2-1; 7 bases agree with TRBD2. The CDR3 extends over 15 amino acids. The germline CDR1 and CDR2 sequences are SSHAT and FNYEAQ (reference sequence). Trimming took 0 bases from V and 7 from J; bases not matched to a gene: 6. CDR3 in amino acids: CASSLAGGPSNEQFF. The CDR3 DNA reads as TGTGCCAGCAGCTTAGCGGGAGGGCCTAGTAATGAGCAGTTCTTC.

The sample holds a few counts of this clone. The chain is built from TRBV28 and TRBJ1-1, with 7 bases identical to TRBD1. The germline V gene encodes CDR1 MDHEN and CDR2 SYDVKM. This CDR3 is built from 13 residues. The ends lost 6 bases at V and 4 bases at J; junction bases unmatched: 5. The CDR3 spells CASSGTARTEAFF. CDR3 DNA: TGTGCCAGCAGCGGGACAGCCCGCACTGAAGCTTTCTTT.

This rearrangement joins TRBV7-2 to TRBJ2-5; a possible D gene is TRBD2 (6 bases). Germline V CDR1 and CDR2: SGHTA, FQGNSA. Trimming took off 6 bases at V and 4 bases at J, with 15 bases between the two ends. The CDR3 has 14 residues. The CDR3 coding sequence is TGTGCCAGCAGTGACGGACGAGCGGGAGAGACCCAGTACTTC. It yields the protein CASSDGRAGETQYF.

This clone was seen only a few times. The same CDR3 is also encoded by other DNA sequences in this sample. V usage is TRBV29-1 and J usage is TRBJ2-5; no clear D. The CDR3 loop spans 12 amino acids. V lost 4 bases and J lost 1, with 7 bases in between. Germline CDR1 is SQVTM and CDR2 is ANQGSEA. This chain's CDR3 is CSVGDGQETQYF. DNA for the CDR3: TGCAGCGTTGGCGACGGCCAAGAGACCCAGTACTTC.

This clone has a handful of counts. The chain combines TRBV2 with TRBJ2-1, with a tentative D call TRBD2 (5 bases). Germline-derived CDR1 and CDR2 are SNHLY and FYNNEI. V was clipped by 6 bases and J by 0 bases, with 12 bases between them. The CDR3 is 15 residues long. CDR3 nucleotides: TGTGCCAGCAGCGAGGAGCGGCCCTCCTACAATGAGCAGTTCTTC. Encoded protein: CASSEERPSYNEQFF.

V usage is TRBV19 and J usage is TRBJ1-1; no reliable D call. With 4 bases removed from V and 1 base from J, the gap between germline ends came to 10 bases. CDR3 length equals 14 residues. Germline V gives CDR1 LNHDA, CDR2 SQIVND (reference sequence). DNA of the CDR3: TGTGCCAGTAGTAACAGAGTGGCGAACACTGAAGCTTTCTTT. This encodes CASSNRVANTEAFF.

The chain employs TRBV30 and TRBJ1-6; no clear D. Trimming took 8 bases from V and 14 from J, leaving 22 bases between them. Germline CDR1 is GTSNPN and CDR2 is SVGIG (reference sequence). The CDR3 has 13 amino acids. In nucleotides, the CDR3 is TGTGCCGCTTCCGGGGAACAAGATCGGGCCCTCCACTTT. Its protein is CAASGEQDRALHF.

The chain links TRBV5-5 to TRBJ2-7, with D unclear. V lost 5 bases and J lost 3, with 15 bases in between. CDR3 length equals 14 residues. The V gene's germline CDR1 is SGHKS and CDR2 YYEKEE (reference sequence). CDR3 coding DNA: TGTGCCAGCAGGTCGTCCCTTGGGATCTACGAGCAGTACTTC. Encoded protein: CASRSSLGIYEQYF. The whole variable domain, filled in from reference TRBV5-5 and TRBJ2-7, reads DAGVTQSPTHLIKTRGQQVTLRCSPISGHKSVSWYQQVLGQGPQFIFQYYEKEERGRGNFPDRFSARQFPNYSSELNVNALLLGDSALYLCASRSSLGIYEQYFGPGTRLTVT.

This clone was observed at least ten times. The chain combines TRBV4-1 with TRBJ1-1, with D perhaps TRBD1 (6 bases). Germline loops: CDR1 MGHRA, CDR2 YSYEKL. The V end was cut by 5 bases, the J end by 1 base, with 11 bases between. The CDR3 runs 14 residues. For the CDR3, the DNA is TGCGCCAGCAGCTCCCGCAGGGGGAACACTGAAGCTTTCTTT. This translates into CASSSRRGNTEAFF.

Many counts were recorded for this clone. The CDR3 bases are TGTGCCTGGAGTGTAACCGGGACAGGGACCTCGGCCCAGTACTTC. Its protein product is CAWSVTGTGTSAQYF. This chain connects TRBV30 to TRBJ2-5, with 9 bases fitting TRBD1. CDR1 is GTSNPN and CDR2 is SVGIG in the germline V gene (reference sequence). Trimming cost V 0 bases and J 9 bases; bases outside gene matches: 11. This CDR3 has 15 residues.

The V gene is TRBV6-5, the J gene TRBJ2-5; D is perhaps TRBD2 (5 bases). V was trimmed by 5 bases and J by 9 bases, leaving 13 bases between them. Germline V gives CDR1 MNHEY, CDR2 SVGAGI. The CDR3 loop spans 12 amino acids. The CDR3 region is CASSDLPRAQYF. Here the CDR3 DNA reads TGTGCCAGCAGTGACCTACCGAGGGCCCAGTACTTC.

This clone has more than one count but fewer than ten. The chain joins TRBV28 to TRBJ2-5; 9 positions agree with TRBD1. The CDR3 is made up of 15 amino acids. Trimming at V came to 6 bases and at J to 5 bases, leaving 10 bases not matched to a gene. Germline V gene sequence: CDR1 MDHEN, CDR2 SYDVKM. CDR3: CASSPDRGGSETQYF. The CDR3 region has the DNA TGTGCCAGCAGCCCGGACAGGGGAGGATCGGAGACCCAGTACTTC.

This clone was detected only a few times. The J gene is TRBJ2-7, the V gene TRBV10-3, with D perhaps TRBD1 (6 bases). Germline V gene data show CDR1 as ENHRY and CDR2 as SYGVKD. V was shortened by 6 bases and J by 1 base, with 19 bases between the two germline ends. The CDR3 totals 16 residues. CDR3 region: CAISSLQGSRSYEQYF. CDR3 coding DNA: TGTGCCATCAGCTCCTTACAGGGCTCCCGGTCCTACGAGCAGTACTTC.